Listed below are T cell receptor beta chains from one sample, sequenced in a study of blood T cell repertoires in COVID-19. TCRdb keeps only in-frame clones here, not all; method: immunoSEQ multiplex PCR. The sample lists roughly 250,000 clones, 65% to 85% seen once, with 3% to 4% in the top ten. The source material was peripheral blood. These receptors were collected from a woman aged 35 to 49 with active or convalescent COVID-19. Each CDR3 is given with its conserved first and last residue. The order of the fields is J gene, V gene, CDR3 protein.

TRBJ2-1,TRBV4-1,CASVGTSGASSYNEQFF
TRBJ2-5,TRBV25-1,CASEPGVKETQYF
TRBJ2-3,TRBV5-1,CASSSDRGLSTDTQYF
TRBJ2-1,TRBV5-1,CASSLEGAGGYNEQFF
TRBJ1-6,TRBV11-2,CASSRDRDNSPLHF
TRBJ2-1,TRBV13,CASSLGRVNNEQFF
TRBJ1-2,TRBV11-2,CASRAAGDYGYTF
TRBJ2-7,TRBV11-2,CASSPAVVASGAHEQYF
TRBJ2-7,TRBV19,CASKAQTSGLYEQYF
TRBJ1-3,TRBV5-1,CASSLGTGFVGNTIYF
TRBJ2-2,TRBV9,CASSVVAGSRTGELFF
TRBJ1-1,TRBV6-5,CASSRGSEAFF
TRBJ1-1,TRBV19,CASSPPLTTEAFF
TRBJ2-1,TRBV7-9,CASSWEAGGYNEQFF
TRBJ1-3,TRBV3-1/TRBV3-2,CASSLVGAGNTIYF
TRBJ2-1,TRBV10-3,CAIGGLAGARGGDEQFF
TRBJ1-1,TRBV29-1,CSAGGTSTEAFF
TRBJ2-2,TRBV10-3,CAISLDSNTGELFF
TRBJ2-3,TRBV7-6,CASSLGPPQYTDTQYF
TRBJ1-4,TRBV2,CASRLLRDRVEKLFF
TRBJ1-2,TRBV4-1,CASSQEGTAGSYGYTF
TRBJ1-3,TRBV28,CASSGNTIYF
TRBJ1-6,TRBV29-1,CSVLQDRLNSPLHF
TRBJ1-2,TRBV6-6,CASSYDSYRGSYTF
TRBJ1-2,TRBV28,CASSTGGGVYGYTF
TRBJ2-2,TRBV11-2,CASSATREGTGELFF
TRBJ1-1,TRBV5-6,CASSLLTPFRSEAFF
TRBJ2-3,TRBV16,CASRPTGGGFRDTQYF
TRBJ1-5,TRBV27,CASSLSGTGNQPQHF
TRBJ1-5,TRBV27,CASSMAARQPQHF
TRBJ2-1,TRBV7-3,CASSLTGRRGSHNEQFF
TRBJ2-3,TRBV7-9,CASSLEGSTDTQYF
TRBJ2-1,TRBV28,CATKGGDEQFF